Given below is one T cell receptor (beta chain) in context. Its antigen remains unidentified. TRB rearrangements were amplified by multiplex PCR with BIOMED2 TRB-A/B primers. TCRdb ran MiXCR on the multiplex PCR reads and lists one entry per CDR3 protein. The sample yields roughly 15,000 distinct CDR3 sequences, 25% to 35% seen once. The sample comes from a study of T and B cells in COVID-19 patients. The study, taken as a whole, reports: Clonality of TRB repertoires was high in active COVID-19; recovery brought above-healthy diversity and richness. Patients with COVID-19 reportedly showed strongly skewed T cell receptor beta variable and joining gene usage.

Germline-derived CDR1 and CDR2 are MNHEY and SMNVEV (reference sequence). V was pared by 8 bases and J by 0 bases, with 13 bases between. This CDR3 has 14 residues. TRB was amplified from about 260-540 ng of blood genomic DNA. The receptor was isolated from a human donor who had recovered from COVID-19. The chain couples TRBV27 to TRBJ1-2; possible D gene TRBD1, 5 bases. Sample: blood. CDR3 coding DNA: TGTGCCAGCGGGACTCTTCCCCCTAACTATGGCTACACCTTC. Its protein is CASGTLPPNYGYTF.